This T cell receptor beta chain was captured in a study of shared clonotypes between healthy human individuals. The length of the CDR3 is 13 residues. V was cut by 0 bases and J by 10 bases, with 10 bases left in between. The V gene's germline CDR1 is SGHDN and CDR2 FVKESK. Partitioning of CD4+ cells yielded a CD45RA+ naive subset and a CD45RA-negative memory subset. Profiling relied on immunoSEQ multiplex PCR, and the TCRdb table lists in-frame clones only, not all of them. The sample has approximately 530,000 clones, 95% to 96% seen once; the top ten hold about 0.068%. The sample was naive CD4+ T cells sorted from blood. Indicated subset: CD45RA+ positively selected. This clonotype originated in a woman aged 25 to 39 in good health. V and J are TRBV14 and TRBJ2-1, with unresolved D. CDR3 DNA: TGTGCCAGCAGCCAAGATGAGGTGCGGGAGCAGTTCTTC. It specifies CASSQDEVREQFF.